These 24 T cell receptor beta chains came from one sample sequenced in a study of T cell repertoires in cytomegalovirus infection. MiXCR was run by TCRdb on the reads, yielding one entry per CDR3 protein. Here the sample spans hundreds of thousands of distinct CDR3 sequences, approximately 25% being singletons. The specimen was CD8+ T cells from PBMCs. The receptors shown here come from a human donor in good health (CMV status not recorded). Some clones in this sample may be carry-over from other donors' samples.

A single count supports this clonotype. This chain connects TRBV24-1 to TRBJ2-1, with D possibly TRBD2 on 5 matching bases. Germline assignment: CDR1 KGHDR and CDR2 SFDVKD. The CDR3 sequence is 15 residues long. The ends were cut back, 4 bases at V and 2 bases at J, with 11 bases in the middle. The DNA of the CDR3 is TGTGCCACCAGTGAGGCGAGCGGCCCCTACAATGAGCAGTTCTTC. It specifies CATSEASGPYNEQFF.

This clonotype has more than one count but fewer than ten. V usage is TRBV14 and J usage is TRBJ2-7; D gene uncertain. V shed 1 base and J shed 2 bases, with 12 bases lying between them. There are 15 residues in the CDR3. The germline CDR1 and CDR2 sequences are SGHDN and FVKESK. The CDR3 nucleotides read TGTGCCAGCAGCCAAGCTTCCGGGCTTCCCTACGAGCAGTACTTC. Amino acids: CASSQASGLPYEQYF.

This clonotype has more than one count but fewer than ten. The chain carries TRBV20-1 and TRBJ1-6; D is uncertain. Germline loops: CDR1 DFQATT, CDR2 SNEGSKA (reference sequence). The CDR3 loop spans 12 amino acids. V shed 6 bases and J shed 10 bases, with 13 bases lying between them. The CDR3: CSALGIGSPLHF. DNA for the CDR3: TGCAGTGCGCTGGGGATAGGCTCACCCCTCCACTTT.

This clonotype was detected ten times or more. The rearrangement uses TRBV7-2 and TRBJ1-2; 10 nucleotides agree with TRBD1. The germline V gene has CDR1 SGHTA and CDR2 FQGNSA. This CDR3 contains 14 residues. With 5 bases clipped from V and 4 bases from J, the junction kept 4 bases outside the gene matches. In DNA, the CDR3 is TGTGCCAGCAGCCCGGACAGGGGGTCCTATGGCTACACCTTC. Translating gives CASSPDRGSYGYTF. The variable domain in full, completed from reference TRBV7-2 and TRBJ1-2, reads GAGVSQSPSNKVTEKGKDVELRCDPISGHTALYWYRQSLGQGLEFLIYFQGNSAPDKSGLPSDRFSAERTGGSVSTLTIQRTQQEDSAVYLCASSPDRGSYGYTFGSGTRLTVV.

The chain links TRBV19 to TRBJ2-1, with D maybe TRBD2 (6 bases). CDR3 length: 14 residues. CDR1 and CDR2 (germline): LNHDA, SQIVND (reference sequence). Trimming shortened V by 2 bases and J by 3 bases, and 8 bases separated the two germline ends. DNA of the CDR3: TGTGCCAGTAGTATAATGGGGGGCTACAATGAGCAGTTCTTC. Translation gives CASSIMGGYNEQFF. Full variable domain (missing parts from reference TRBV19 and TRBJ2-1): DGGITQSPKYLFRKEGQNVTLSCEQNLNHDAMYWYRQDPGQGLRLIYYSQIVNDFQKGDIAEGYSVSREKKESFPLTVTSAQKNPTAFYLCASSIMGGYNEQFFGPGTRLTVL.

Ten or more counts support this clonotype. This sequence joins TRBV6-2 or TRBV6-3 and TRBJ2-7; 8 bases line up with TRBD1. Germline CDR1 is MNHEY and CDR2 is SVGEGT. Trimming at V came to 3 bases and at J to 3 bases, leaving 4 bases not matched to a gene. This CDR3 spans 14 amino acids. The CDR3 DNA reads as TGTGCCAGCAGTTATCGGACAGGGCGCTACGAGCAGTACTTC. This sequence encodes CASSYRTGRYEQYF.

This clonotype showed up many times. The CDR3 protein is CASSDGTSGVDEQFF. The CDR3 coding sequence is TGTGCCAGCAGTGACGGGACTAGCGGGGTAGATGAGCAGTTCTTC. The rearrangement uses TRBV6-4 and TRBJ2-1; 13 nucleotides match TRBD2. The germline V gene encodes CDR1 MRHNA and CDR2 SNTAGT. The CDR3 has 15 residues. J gave up 8 bases and V 2 bases, and 3 bases lay outside the gene matches.

The chain employs TRBV5-1 and TRBJ2-1, with 12 bases lining up with TRBD1. Germline-derived CDR1 and CDR2 are SGHRS and YFSETQ. V dropped 8 bases and J dropped 3; count of bases not matched to a gene: 3. CDR3 length: 14 amino acids. CDR3 in amino acids: CASGTGGNYNEQFF. Here the CDR3 DNA reads TGCGCCAGTGGGACAGGGGGCAACTACAATGAGCAGTTCTTC.

The V gene is TRBV9, the J gene TRBJ2-5, with TRBD1 matching over 9 bases. The CDR3 runs to 15 residues. The trim removed 8 bases at V and 2 bases at J, leaving 10 bases unmatched. From germline, CDR1 is SGDLS and CDR2 YYNGEE. This CDR3 reads CASLPGQGWQETQYF. In DNA, the CDR3 is TGTGCCAGTCTACCGGGACAGGGTTGGCAAGAGACCCAGTACTTC.

The CDR3 nucleotides read TGTGCCAGCACCTGGGGGTTCCAGGGCTATAATTCACCCCTCCACTTT. Its protein is CASTWGFQGYNSPLHF. The chain employs TRBV12-3 or TRBV12-4 and TRBJ1-6; D may be TRBD1 (5 bases). V lost 7 bases, J lost 3 bases, and 16 bases lay in between. The CDR3 has 16 amino acids.

In this sample, this clonotype turned up a few times. The chain links TRBV7-9 to TRBJ1-1; maybe TRBD1 (5 bases). Trimming took 7 bases from V and 6 from J, leaving 9 bases between them. CDR3 length: 11 amino acids. Germline values: CDR1 SEHNR, CDR2 FQNEAQ (reference sequence). Here the CDR3 reads CASTQGSEAFF. The CDR3 nucleotides read TGTGCCAGCACCCAGGGATCTGAAGCTTTCTTT.

This clonotype appeared many times. The chain uses TRBV11-3 and TRBJ2-7; a possible D gene is TRBD1 (6 bases). This CDR3 has 13 amino acids. In germline, CDR1 is SGHNT, CDR2 YENEEA. V was shortened by 5 bases and J by 3 bases, with 11 bases between the two germline ends. The CDR3, as DNA: TGTGCCAGCAGCCACGGACAGATCTACGAGCAGTACTTC. Amino acids: CASSHGQIYEQYF. Looking up the rest from reference TRBV11-3 and TRBJ2-7 gives the full variable domain: EAGVVQSPRYKIIEKKQPVAFWCNPISGHNTLYWYLQNLGQGPELLIRYENEEAVDDSQLPKDRFSAERLKGVDSTLKIQPAELGDSAVYLCASSHGQIYEQYFGPGTRLTVT.

This clonotype was counted only a few times. The chain uses TRBV27 and TRBJ1-5; 7 bases are shared with TRBD1. This CDR3 has 14 amino acids. The germline CDR1 and CDR2 sequences are MNHEY and SMNVEV (reference sequence). The V gene end was trimmed by 2 bases and the J gene end by 10 bases; junction bases not matched to a gene: 8. In DNA, the CDR3 is TGTGCCAGCAGTTTAAAAAAGGGGGCCCCTCCCCAGCATTTT. Amino acid sequence: CASSLKKGAPPQHF.

This rearrangement joins TRBV7-9 to TRBJ1-1, with D unclear. The CDR3 covers 16 residues. Germline CDR1 SEHNR, CDR2 FQNEAQ (reference sequence). Trimming cost V 0 bases and J 2 bases, with 13 bases left between them. CDR3 region: CASSLALPLPNTEAFF. DNA of the CDR3: TGTGCCAGCAGCTTAGCTCTGCCCCTTCCCAACACTGAAGCTTTCTTT.

In this sample, this clonotype turned up a few times. DNA for the CDR3: TGTGCCAGCTTTCGGGGGAGCGGCGGGGGGACAGATACGCAGTATTTT. The encoded protein is CASFRGSGGGTDTQYF. The chain joins TRBV10-3 to TRBJ2-3; 8 positions agree with TRBD2. With 10 bases clipped from V and 3 bases from J, the junction kept 15 bases outside the gene matches. Germline V CDR1 and CDR2: ENHRY, SYGVKD. The CDR3 covers 16 residues.

This clonotype was observed a handful of times. The V call is TRBV6-2 or TRBV6-3, the J call TRBJ1-2; possibly TRBD1 for D (6 bases). The germline V gene encodes CDR1 MNHEY and CDR2 SVGEGT. V was cut by 6 bases and J by 4 bases, with 15 bases left in between. The length of the CDR3 is 14 residues. The CDR3 here is CASRNVQGPYGYTF. CDR3 sequence (DNA): TGTGCCAGCAGGAACGTACAGGGACCCTATGGCTACACCTTC.

This clonotype showed up many times. The chain couples TRBV7-9 to TRBJ2-7; maybe TRBD2 (5 bases). The CDR3 length is 13 residues. Germline V gene sequence: CDR1 SEHNR, CDR2 FQNEAQ (reference sequence). V was cut by 3 bases and J by 7 bases, with 13 bases left in between. CDR3 bases: TGTGCCAGCAGCTTGGCGGGCGTGCGGGAGCAGTACTTC. Encoded protein: CASSLAGVREQYF.

The V and J genes are TRBV2 and TRBJ1-2, with D hard to call. The CDR3 sequence is 12 residues long. Deletions cut 8 bases from V and 8 bases from J, with 15 bases between. CDR1 SNHLY and CDR2 FYNNEI come from the germline V gene. CDR3 sequence reads: CASPGGRGGYTF. The CDR3 nucleotides read TGTGCCAGCCCGGGAGGCCGCGGGGGCTACACCTTC.

The chain has TRBV28 and TRBJ1-2; D possibly corresponds to TRBD1 (6 bases). This CDR3 contains 15 residues. The V end lost 4 bases, the J end lost 5 bases, and 17 bases lay between the germline ends. Germline CDR1 reads MDHEN; CDR2 reads SYDVKM. This CDR3 reads CASSSGLGAGYGYTF. CDR3 coding DNA: TGTGCCAGCAGTTCGGGGTTGGGGGCTGGGTATGGCTACACCTTC.

This clonotype turned up a few times. This rearrangement joins TRBV4-1 to TRBJ2-7, with D possibly called TRBD1 or TRBD2 (5 bases each). Looked up from germline, CDR1 is MGHRA and CDR2 is YSYEKL. Trimming removed 1 base at V and 2 bases at J, with 15 bases between. The CDR3 contains 16 residues. CDR3 sequence reads: CASSQVTGTLTYEQYF. The CDR3, as DNA: TGCGCCAGCAGCCAAGTCACCGGGACGTTAACCTACGAGCAGTACTTC.

CDR3 DNA: TGTGCCAGCAGTTCCCATCGAATTAGACTGACGAGCTCCTACAATGAGCAGTTCTTC. It codes for CASSSHRIRLTSSYNEQFF. V is TRBV6-2 or TRBV6-3 and J is TRBJ2-1; D is unclear. V lost 4 bases and J 0 bases, leaving 22 bases between the germline ends. The CDR3 length is 19 residues. Per germline, CDR1 MNHEY and CDR2 SVGEGT.

In its sample, this clonotype was seen a few times. The chain uses TRBV25-1 and TRBJ1-1; TRBD1 aligns across 10 bases. The trim removed 6 bases at V and 5 bases at J, leaving 6 bases unmatched. The germline V gene has CDR1 MGHDK and CDR2 SYGVNS. This CDR3 region has 14 residues. CDR3 in DNA: TGTGCCAGCAGAGACAGGGGGCGATGGACTGAAGCTTTCTTT. Protein product: CASRDRGRWTEAFF.

Remarks on this clonotype: The missing conserved phenylalanine or tryptophan at the end of this CDR3 makes a read error likely. The J gene is TRBJ1-6, the V gene TRBV6-2 or TRBV6-3, with TRBD1 identical over 9 bases. The germline gives CDR1 MNHEY, CDR2 SVGEGT. V shed 10 bases and J 8 bases; nucleotides not matched to a gene: 9. The CDR3 runs to 14 residues. Written as DNA, the CDR3 is TGTGCCAACAGGGAGACAGGGGGGTATTCACCCCTCCACCTT. Residues: CANRETGGYSPLHL.

The J gene is TRBJ2-2, the V gene TRBV27; D gene ambiguous. V was shortened by 8 bases and J by 6 bases, with 13 bases between the two germline ends. This CDR3 has 13 residues. Germline V CDR1 and CDR2: MNHEY, SMNVEV (reference sequence). CDR3 coding DNA: TGTGCCAGCGCTTTACGATCCGCCGGGGAGCTGTTTTTT. Its protein product is CASALRSAGELFF.